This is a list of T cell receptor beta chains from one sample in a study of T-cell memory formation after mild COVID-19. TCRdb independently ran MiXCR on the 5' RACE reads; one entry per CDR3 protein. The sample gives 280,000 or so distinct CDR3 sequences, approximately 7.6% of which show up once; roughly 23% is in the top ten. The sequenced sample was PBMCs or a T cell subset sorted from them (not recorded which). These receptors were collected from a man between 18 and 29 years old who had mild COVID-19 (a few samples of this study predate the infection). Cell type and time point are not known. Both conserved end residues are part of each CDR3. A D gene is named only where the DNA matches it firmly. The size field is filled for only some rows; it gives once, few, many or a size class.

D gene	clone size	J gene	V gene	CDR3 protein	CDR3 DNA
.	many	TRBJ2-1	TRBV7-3	CASSPYSYNEQFF	TGTGCCAGCAGCCCCTACTCCTACAATGAGCAGTTCTTC
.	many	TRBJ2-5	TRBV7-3	CASSQWGQETQYF	TGTGCCAGCAGCCAATGGGGGCAAGAGACCCAGTACTTC
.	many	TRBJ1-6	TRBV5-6	CASSWGTPYNSPLHF	TGTGCCAGCAGCTGGGGAACCCCCTATAATTCACCCCTCCACTTT
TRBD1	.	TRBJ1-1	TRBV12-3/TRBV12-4	CASRTGADTEAFF	TGTGCCAGCAGGACAGGGGCGGACACTGAAGCTTTCTTT
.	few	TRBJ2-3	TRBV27	CASSSGRTEYPDTQYF	TGTGCCAGCAGTTCTGGTCGGACTGAATACCCAGATACGCAGTATTTT
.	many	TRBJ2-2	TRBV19	CASSGLSASGELFF	TGTGCCAGTAGCGGACTTTCTGCAAGCGGGGAGCTGTTTTTT
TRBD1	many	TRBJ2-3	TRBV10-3	CAISEGTGDVPDTQYF	TGTGCCATCAGTGAGGGGACAGGGGATGTCCCAGATACGCAGTATTTT
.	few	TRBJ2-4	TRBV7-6	CASSSPGNIQYF	TGTGCCAGCAGCTCCCCTGGGAACATTCAGTACTTC
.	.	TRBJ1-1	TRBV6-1	CASSEQGGNTEAFF	TGTGCCAGCAGTGAACAGGGTGGGAACACTGAAGCTTTCTTT
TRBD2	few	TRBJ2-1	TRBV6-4	CASSDSAGGYNEQFF	TGTGCCAGCAGTGACTCAGCGGGGGGGTACAATGAGCAGTTCTTC
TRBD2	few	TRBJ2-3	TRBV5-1	CASTIAGEDTQYF	TGCGCCAGCACGATAGCGGGAGAGGATACGCAGTATTTT
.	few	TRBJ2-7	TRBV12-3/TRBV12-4	CASSPQGSTYEQYF	TGTGCCAGCAGTCCACAGGGTTCTACCTACGAGCAGTACTTC
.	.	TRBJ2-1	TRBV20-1	CSASPGRDPRGHNEQFF	TGCAGTGCTAGTCCTGGGAGGGACCCCAGGGGACACAATGAGCAGTTCTTC
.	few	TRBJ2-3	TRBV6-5	CASSYFGLGGGTDTQYF	TGTGCCAGCAGTTACTTCGGTCTAGGGGGTGGCACAGATACGCAGTATTTT
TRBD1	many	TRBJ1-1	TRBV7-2	CASSQLGQGGAEAFF	TGTGCCAGCAGTCAGTTAGGACAGGGTGGAGCTGAAGCTTTCTTT
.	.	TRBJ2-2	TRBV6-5	CASSYAVRAGELFF	TGTGCCAGCAGTTACGCCGTCAGGGCTGGGGAGCTGTTTTTT
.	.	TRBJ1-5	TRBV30	CAWSGGTHSNQPQHF	TGTGCCTGGAGTGGTGGGACACATAGCAATCAGCCCCAGCATTTT
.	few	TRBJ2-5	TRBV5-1	CASSPQDTTETQYF	TGCGCCAGCAGCCCACAAGATACAACGGAGACCCAGTACTTC
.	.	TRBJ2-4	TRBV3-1	CASSHSEAEHGSYF	TGTGCCAGCAGCCATTCCGAAGCGGAGCATGGGTCGTACTTC
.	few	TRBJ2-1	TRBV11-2	CASRRGGGPYNEQFF	TGTGCCAGCAGGAGGGGCGGGGGCCCCTACAATGAGCAGTTCTTC
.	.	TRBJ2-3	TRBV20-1	CSASVGGRSTDTQYF	TGCAGTGCTAGTGTGGGGGGGCGCAGCACAGATACGCAGTATTTT
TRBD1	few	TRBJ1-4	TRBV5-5	CASSFDRVNEKLFF	TGTGCCAGCAGTTTCGACAGGGTTAATGAAAAACTGTTTTTT
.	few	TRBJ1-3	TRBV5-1	CASSLAGSLSGNTIYF	TGCGCCAGCAGCTTGGCAGGGAGTCTCTCTGGAAACACCATATATTTT
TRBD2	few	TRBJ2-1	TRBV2	CAAVKRGGVEQFF	TGTGCCGCCGTGAAGCGGGGGGGCGTTGAGCAGTTCTTC
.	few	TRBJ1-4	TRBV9	CASSPAFERGEKLFF	TGTGCCAGCAGCCCTGCTTTTGAGAGGGGAGAAAAACTGTTTTTT
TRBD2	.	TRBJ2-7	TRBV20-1	CSARARPLGGEEQYF	TGCAGTGCTAGAGCCCGGCCACTGGGAGGGGAGGAGCAGTACTTC
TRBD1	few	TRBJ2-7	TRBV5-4	CASSLVGTGVNEQYF	TGTGCCAGCAGCTTGGTCGGGACAGGGGTCAACGAGCAGTACTTC
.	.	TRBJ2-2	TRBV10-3	CATHGVLFGPGELFF	TGTGCCACCCACGGGGTCCTCTTTGGGCCCGGGGAGCTGTTTTTT
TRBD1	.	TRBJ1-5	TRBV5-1	CASSFTGDGQPQHF	TGCGCCAGCAGCTTCACAGGGGACGGTCAGCCCCAGCATTTT